What follows is one TCR beta chain and its context. Its antigen is not known. The data were taken from a study of regulatory T cells in long-lasting Graves disease. The CDR3 is 16 residues long. Germline CDR1 and CDR2: MDHEN and SYDVKM. Trimming removed 6 bases at V and 2 bases at J, with 18 bases between. Time point: newly diagnosed GD, antithyroid drugs for less than 3 months. PBMC-derived RNA was used for the TCR library. Construction of TCR beta libraries relied on iRepertoire HTBI primers and on Arm-PCR targeting CDR3 regions. TCRdb re-analysed the multiplex PCR reads in MiXCR, keeping a single row per CDR3 protein. The sample holds hundreds of thousands of distinct CDR3 sequences, around an eighth seen once. Study-wide findings and caveats: Study of thyroid tissue was not done, with only peripheral blood studied. TRBV28, TRBJ1-2 and TRBJ2-5 were segments that persistent disease favored.

These data were also reused for a study on T cells in Graves' hyperthyroidism and ophthalmopathy. From that paper: Every diagnosis used clinical symptoms, serum thyroxine and TRAb, thyroid ultrasound and orbital computed tomography.

The receptor's source is a man younger than 40 with Graves disease. Here the sequenced sample was peripheral blood mononuclear cells (PBMCs), taken at new diagnosis, from a patient treated with antithyroid drugs. This sequence joins TRBV28 and TRBJ2-3; D might be TRBD1 or TRBD2, each matching 5 bases. The CDR3 sequence: CASRGIGTPSTDTQYF. CDR3 bases: TGTGCCAGCAGGGGTATCGGGACCCCCTCCACAGATACGCAGTATTTT.